This entry features one TCR beta chain sequence. In the original workflow: Estimates of nucleated cell counts were drawn from the amplification of reference gene primers. Generated by immunoSEQ multiplex PCR, the TCRdb table keeps only in-frame clones and is missing some. That table gives V, J and clone size, and the DNA gave D and trimming. This sample has under 100,000 clones, with roughly 80% found just once. CDR3 size: 15 residues. Germline CDR1 KGHDR, CDR2 SFDVKD. V lost 5 bases to trimming and J lost 2 bases, with 13 bases between them. The sample originates from a study of blood T cell repertoires in COVID-19. Across the study: The origin of the acute and convalescent COVID-19 samples was the United States, Italy and Spain. Nucleic acid was either cDNA or gDNA, and it came from T cells, B-cell-depleted T cells, or PBMCs.

The chain joins TRBV24-1 to TRBJ2-3; D gene uncertain. The sequencing sample was made of peripheral blood. This sequence originates from an elderly man with active or convalescent COVID-19. In DNA, the CDR3 is TGTGCCACCAGTGCCGCCAGGTCCTCCACAGATACGCAGTATTTT. Protein sequence: CATSAARSSTDTQYF.